The present T cell receptor (beta chain) was sequenced within a study of T cell responses to AZD1222 COVID-19 vaccine. As for this clone: The antigen is unknown.

Trimming removed 6 bases from V and 0 bases from J; junction bases left unmatched: 12. This CDR3 has 18 residues. The germline V gene has CDR1 MDHEN and CDR2 SYDVKM. General study results and limits: Close to half of spike-specific TCRs reportedly recognize unmutated variant regions.

Some clones are missing from TCRdb's copy, which holds only in-frame ones; the method was immunoSEQ multiplex PCR. The sample holds about 100,000 clones, about 87% seen once. Source: peripheral blood, taken on day 0 of MenACWY control vaccination. The origin of this receptor is an adult in good health. The V call is TRBV28, the J call TRBJ2-2; the match to TRBD2 covers 8 bases. CDR3 loop: CASSLVGSSGANTGELFF. The CDR3 bases are TGTGCCAGCAGCCTCGTTGGGAGTAGCGGGGCGAACACCGGGGAGCTGTTTTTT.